The clone carrying this T cell receptor beta chain was recorded at least ten times. Antigen: not known. The data were obtained in a study of CD8 T cells in ankylosing spondylitis. Study outcomes and limitations: Reportedly, significant enrichment of disease-linked clones occurred in matched ankylosing spondylitis synovial fluid. Prior literature has documented some motif variants in synovial fluid and blood from reactive arthritis.

One entry per CDR3 protein results from TCRdb running MiXCR on the 5' RACE reads. The repertoire holds roughly 150,000 distinct CDR3 sequences, with 30% to 40% as singletons. Germline V gives CDR1 SGDLS, CDR2 YYNGEE. The CDR3 is 14 amino acids. V was pared by 2 bases and J by 2 bases, with 10 bases between. The rearrangement links TRBV9 to TRBJ2-5; possible D gene TRBD2, 6 bases. This TCR was sampled from a male donor with ankylosing spondylitis. Sequencing used synovial fluid, either unsorted or a sorted T cell fraction (not recorded which). CDR3 residues: CASSVGLGQETQYF. DNA of the CDR3: TGTGCCAGCAGCGTGGGACTGGGACAAGAGACCCAGTACTTC.